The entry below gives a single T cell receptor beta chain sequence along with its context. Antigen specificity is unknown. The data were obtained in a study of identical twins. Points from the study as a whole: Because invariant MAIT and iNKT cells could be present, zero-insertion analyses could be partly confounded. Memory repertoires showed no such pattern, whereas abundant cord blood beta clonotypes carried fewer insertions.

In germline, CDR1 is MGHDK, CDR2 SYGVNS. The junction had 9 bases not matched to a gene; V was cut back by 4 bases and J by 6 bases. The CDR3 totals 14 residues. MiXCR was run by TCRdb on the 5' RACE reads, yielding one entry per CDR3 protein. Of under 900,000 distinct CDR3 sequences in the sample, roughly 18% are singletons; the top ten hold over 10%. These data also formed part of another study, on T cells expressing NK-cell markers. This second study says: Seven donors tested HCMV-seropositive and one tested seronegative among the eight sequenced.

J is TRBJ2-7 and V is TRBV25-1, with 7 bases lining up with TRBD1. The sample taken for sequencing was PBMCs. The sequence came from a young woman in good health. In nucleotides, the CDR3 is TGTGCCAGCAGTGTCCGGGACAGAGCTTCCGAGCAGTACTTC. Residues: CASSVRDRASEQYF.